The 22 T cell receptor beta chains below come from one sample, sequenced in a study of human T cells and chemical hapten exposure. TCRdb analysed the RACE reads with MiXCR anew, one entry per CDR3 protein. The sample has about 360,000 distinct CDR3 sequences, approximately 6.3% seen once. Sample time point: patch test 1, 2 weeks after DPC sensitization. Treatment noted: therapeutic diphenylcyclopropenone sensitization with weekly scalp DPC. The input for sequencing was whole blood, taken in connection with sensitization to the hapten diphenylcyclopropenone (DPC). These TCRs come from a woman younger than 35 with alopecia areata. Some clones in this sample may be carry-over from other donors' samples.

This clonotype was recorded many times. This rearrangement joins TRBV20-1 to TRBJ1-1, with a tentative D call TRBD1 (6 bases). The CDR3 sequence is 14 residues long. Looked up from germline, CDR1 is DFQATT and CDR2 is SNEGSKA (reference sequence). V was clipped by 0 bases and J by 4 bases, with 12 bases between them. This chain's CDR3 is CSARDTGAVTEAFF. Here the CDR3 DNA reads TGCAGTGCTAGAGATACGGGGGCTGTCACTGAAGCTTTCTTT.

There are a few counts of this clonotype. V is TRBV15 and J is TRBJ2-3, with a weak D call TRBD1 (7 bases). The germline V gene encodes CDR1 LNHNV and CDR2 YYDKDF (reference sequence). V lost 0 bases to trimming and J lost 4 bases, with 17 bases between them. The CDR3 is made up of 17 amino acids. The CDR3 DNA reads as TGTGCCACCAGCAGAGATCGGAGGGGGCGAACCTCAGATACGCAGTATTTT. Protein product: CATSRDRRGRTSDTQYF.

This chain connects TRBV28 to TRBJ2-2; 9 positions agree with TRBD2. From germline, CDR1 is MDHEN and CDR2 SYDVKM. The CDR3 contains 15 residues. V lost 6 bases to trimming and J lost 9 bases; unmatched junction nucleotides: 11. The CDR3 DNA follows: TGTGCCAGCAGACCCAGCGGGGGGCAACACCGGGAGCTGTTTTTT. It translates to CASRPSGGQHRELFF.

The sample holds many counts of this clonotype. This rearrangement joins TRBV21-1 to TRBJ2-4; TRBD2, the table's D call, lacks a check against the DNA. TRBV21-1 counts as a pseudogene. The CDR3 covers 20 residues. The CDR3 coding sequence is TGTGCCAGCAGCCCAACGATAAGAAGCGGGGACGATCTAGCCAAAAACATTCAGTACTTC. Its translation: CASSPTIRSGDDLAKNIQYF.

In DNA form, the CDR3 reads TGTGCCAGCAGTCAACCGCGGGACGGGGCCAACGTCCTGACTTTC. The encoded protein is CASSQPRDGANVLTF. The chain is built from TRBV6-2 or TRBV6-3 and TRBJ2-6; tentatively, D is TRBD2 (6 bases). The V end was cut by 5 bases, the J end by 4 bases, with 12 bases between. CDR1 is MNHEY and CDR2 is SVGEGT in the germline V gene. The CDR3 totals 15 residues.

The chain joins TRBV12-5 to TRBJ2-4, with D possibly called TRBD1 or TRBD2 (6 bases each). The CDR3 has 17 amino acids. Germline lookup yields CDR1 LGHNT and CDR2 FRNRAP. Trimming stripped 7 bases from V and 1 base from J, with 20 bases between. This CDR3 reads CASDIWKGGTAKNIQYF. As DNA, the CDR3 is TGTGCTAGTGATATATGGAAGGGGGGCACTGCCAAAAACATTCAGTACTTC.

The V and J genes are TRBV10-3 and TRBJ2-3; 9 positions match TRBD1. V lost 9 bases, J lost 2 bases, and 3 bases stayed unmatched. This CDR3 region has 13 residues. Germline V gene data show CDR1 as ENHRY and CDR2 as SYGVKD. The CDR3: CAIRTGVTDTQYF. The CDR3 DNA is TGTGCCATTCGGACAGGGGTCACAGATACGCAGTATTTT.

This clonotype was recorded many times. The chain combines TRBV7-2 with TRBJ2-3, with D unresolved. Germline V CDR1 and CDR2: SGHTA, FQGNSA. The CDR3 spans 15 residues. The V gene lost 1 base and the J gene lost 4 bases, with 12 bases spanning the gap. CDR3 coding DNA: TGTGCCAGCAGCTTAGATAGTTTAGACCCAGATACGCAGTATTTT. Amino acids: CASSLDSLDPDTQYF.

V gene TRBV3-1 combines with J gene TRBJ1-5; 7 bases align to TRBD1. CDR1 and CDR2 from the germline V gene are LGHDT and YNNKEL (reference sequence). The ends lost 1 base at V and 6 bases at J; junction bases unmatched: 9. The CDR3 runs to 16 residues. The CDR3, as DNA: TGTGCCAGCAGCCAAGGGCCAGGGGGTAGAGGTCAGCCCCAGCATTTT. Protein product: CASSQGPGGRGQPQHF. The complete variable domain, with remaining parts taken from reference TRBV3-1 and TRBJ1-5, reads DTAVSQTPKYLVTQMGNDKSIKCEQNLGHDTMYWYKQDSKKFLKIMFSYNNKELIINETVPNRFSPKSPDKAHLNLHINSLELGDSAVYFCASSQGPGGRGQPQHFGDGTRLSIL.

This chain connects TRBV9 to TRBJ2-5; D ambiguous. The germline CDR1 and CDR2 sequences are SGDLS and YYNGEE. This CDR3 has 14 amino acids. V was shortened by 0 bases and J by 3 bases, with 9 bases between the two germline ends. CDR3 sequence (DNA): TGTGCCAGCAGCGTAGGTAGTAACGAAGAGACCCAGTACTTC. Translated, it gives CASSVGSNEETQYF.

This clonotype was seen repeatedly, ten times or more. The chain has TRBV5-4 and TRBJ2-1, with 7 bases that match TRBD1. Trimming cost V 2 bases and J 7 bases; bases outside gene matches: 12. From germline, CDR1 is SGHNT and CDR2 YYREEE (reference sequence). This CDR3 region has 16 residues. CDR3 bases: TGTGCCAGCAGCTTAGGTCGCAGGACAGGCCTAAATGAGCAGTTCTTC. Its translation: CASSLGRRTGLNEQFF. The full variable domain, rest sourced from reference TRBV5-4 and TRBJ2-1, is ETGVTQSPTHLIKTRGQQVTLRCSSQSGHNTVSWYQQALGQGPQFIFQYYREEENGRGNFPPRFSGLQFPNYSSELNVNALELDDSALYLCASSLGRRTGLNEQFFGPGTRLTVL.

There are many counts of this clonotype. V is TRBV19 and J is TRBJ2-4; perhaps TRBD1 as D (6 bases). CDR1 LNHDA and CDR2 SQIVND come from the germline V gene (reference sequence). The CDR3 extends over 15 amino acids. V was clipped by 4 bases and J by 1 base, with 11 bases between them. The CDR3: CASSTPTGAKNIQYF. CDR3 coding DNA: TGTGCCAGTAGTACGCCTACAGGGGCCAAAAACATTCAGTACTTC.

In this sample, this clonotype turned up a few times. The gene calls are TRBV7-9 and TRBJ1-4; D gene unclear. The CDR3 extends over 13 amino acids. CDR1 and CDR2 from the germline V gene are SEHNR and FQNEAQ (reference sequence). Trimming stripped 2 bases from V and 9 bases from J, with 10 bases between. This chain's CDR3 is CASSLLPSQKLFF. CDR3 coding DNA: TGTGCCAGCAGCTTACTGCCCAGCCAAAAACTGTTTTTT.

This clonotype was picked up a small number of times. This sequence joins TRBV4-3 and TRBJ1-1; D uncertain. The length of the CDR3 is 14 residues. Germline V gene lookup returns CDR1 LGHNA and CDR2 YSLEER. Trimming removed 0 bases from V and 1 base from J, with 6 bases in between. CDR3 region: CASSQDWENTEAFF. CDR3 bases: TGCGCCAGCAGCCAAGATTGGGAGAACACTGAAGCTTTCTTT.

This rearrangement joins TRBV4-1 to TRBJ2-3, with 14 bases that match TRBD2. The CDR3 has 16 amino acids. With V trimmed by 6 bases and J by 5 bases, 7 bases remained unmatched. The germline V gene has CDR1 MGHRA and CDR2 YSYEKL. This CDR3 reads CASRLTSGGAEDTQYF. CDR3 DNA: TGCGCCAGCAGACTGACTAGCGGGGGGGCCGAAGATACGCAGTATTTT.

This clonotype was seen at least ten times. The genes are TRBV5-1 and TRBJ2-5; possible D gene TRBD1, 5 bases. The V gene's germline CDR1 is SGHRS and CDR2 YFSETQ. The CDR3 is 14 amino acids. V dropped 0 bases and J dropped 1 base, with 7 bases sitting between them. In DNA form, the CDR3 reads TGCGCCAGCAGCTTGGTCGACAGCCAAGAGACCCAGTACTTC. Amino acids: CASSLVDSQETQYF.

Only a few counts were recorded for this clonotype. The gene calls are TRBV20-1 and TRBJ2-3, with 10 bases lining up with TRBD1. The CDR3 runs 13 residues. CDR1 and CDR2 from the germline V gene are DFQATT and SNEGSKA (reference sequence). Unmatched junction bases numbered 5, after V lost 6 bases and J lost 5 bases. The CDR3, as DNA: TGCAGTGCAGAGACAGGGGGCGAAGATACGCAGTATTTT. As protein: CSAETGGEDTQYF.

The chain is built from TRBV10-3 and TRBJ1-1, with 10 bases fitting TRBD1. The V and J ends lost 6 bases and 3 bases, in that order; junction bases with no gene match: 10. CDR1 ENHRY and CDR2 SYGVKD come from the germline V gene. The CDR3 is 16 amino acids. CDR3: CAIRPGTGVPDTEAFF. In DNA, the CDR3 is TGTGCCATCAGACCCGGGACAGGGGTCCCCGACACTGAAGCTTTCTTT.

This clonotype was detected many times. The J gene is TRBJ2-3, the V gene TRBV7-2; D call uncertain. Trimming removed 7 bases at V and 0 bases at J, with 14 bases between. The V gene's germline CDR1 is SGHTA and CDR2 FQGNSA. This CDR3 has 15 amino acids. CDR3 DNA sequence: TGTGCCAGCACCGAAGACGACCCTAGCACAGATACGCAGTATTTT. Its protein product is CASTEDDPSTDTQYF.

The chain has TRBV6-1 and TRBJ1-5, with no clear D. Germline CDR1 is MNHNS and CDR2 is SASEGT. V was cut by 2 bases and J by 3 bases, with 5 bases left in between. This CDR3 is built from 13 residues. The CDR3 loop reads CASSERPNQPQHF. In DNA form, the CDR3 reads TGTGCCAGCAGTGAAAGGCCCAATCAGCCCCAGCATTTT.

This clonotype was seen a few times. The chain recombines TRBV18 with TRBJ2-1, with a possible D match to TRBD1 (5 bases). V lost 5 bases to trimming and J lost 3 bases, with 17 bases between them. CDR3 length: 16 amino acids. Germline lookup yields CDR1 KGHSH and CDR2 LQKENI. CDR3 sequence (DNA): TGTGCCAGCTCATCCCTGACTGGGGCTCTCTACAATGAGCAGTTCTTC. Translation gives CASSSLTGALYNEQFF.

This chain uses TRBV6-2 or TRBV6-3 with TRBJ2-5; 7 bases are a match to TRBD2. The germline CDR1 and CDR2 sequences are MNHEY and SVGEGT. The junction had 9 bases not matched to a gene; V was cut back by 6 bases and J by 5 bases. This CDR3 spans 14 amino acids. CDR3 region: CASRSPGGWETQYF. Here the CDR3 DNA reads TGTGCCAGCAGGTCCCCGGGGGGATGGGAGACCCAGTACTTC.